These 3 T cell receptor beta chains originate from one sample sequenced in a study of blood T cell repertoires in COVID-19. Sequencing was performed with immunoSEQ multiplex PCR; in TCRdb, only in-frame clones are kept and a portion is missing. The sample has roughly 49,000 clones; 93% are singletons. Material for sequencing was peripheral blood. These receptor sequences come from a man between 60 and 75 years old with COVID-19, enrolled during active disease.

The chain recombines TRBV28 with TRBJ1-1; D might be TRBD1 (6 bases). This CDR3 comprises 14 residues. The V and J ends lost 6 bases and 1 base respectively, with 12 bases between them. Germline V gives CDR1 MDHEN, CDR2 SYDVKM. The CDR3 nucleotides read TGTGCCAGCAGAGTCCAGGGGCAGAACACTGAAGCTTTCTTT. It translates to CASRVQGQNTEAFF. The full variable domain, completed using reference TRBV28 and TRBJ1-1, is DVKVTQSSRYLVKRTGEKVFLECVQDMDHENMFWYRQDPGLGLRLIYFSYDVKMKEKGDIPEGYSVSREKKERFSLILESASTNQTSMYLCASRVQGQNTEAFFGQGTRLTVV.

V gene TRBV6-6 combines with J gene TRBJ1-6; tentative D call: TRBD1 (5 bases). The germline V and J ends were trimmed by 4 bases and 5 bases, with 15 bases remaining between them. Germline lookup yields CDR1 MNHNY and CDR2 SVGAGI (reference sequence). The CDR3 totals 16 residues. The CDR3 DNA follows: TGTGCCAGCAGTTTCGGTCGGGGGACGGATAATTCACCCCTCCACTTT. Translated, it gives CASSFGRGTDNSPLHF.

This rearrangement joins TRBV5-1 to TRBJ1-5; D is unresolved. The CDR3 has 13 residues. Germline lookup yields CDR1 SGHRS and CDR2 YFSETQ. Trimming removed 3 bases at V and 5 bases at J, with 9 bases between. The CDR3 nucleotides are TGCGCCAGCAGCTCACGCGGGGATCAGCCCCAGCATTTT. It codes for CASSSRGDQPQHF. The entire variable domain, with the rest obtained from reference TRBV5-1 and TRBJ1-5, is as follows: KAGVTQTPRYLIKTRGQQVTLSCSPISGHRSVSWYQQTPGQGLQFLFEYFSETQRNKGNFPGRFSGRQFSNSRSEMNVSTLELGDSALYLCASSSRGDQPQHFGDGTRLSIL.